Below, 9 T cell receptor beta chains from the same sample are listed, as sequenced in a study of blood T cell repertoires in COVID-19. This table comes from immunoSEQ multiplex PCR, and its TCRdb copy is limited to in-frame clones, with some not included. The table lists around 290,000 clones, more than 70% of them singletons, with approximately 7.8% in the top ten. The sample comprised peripheral blood. The origin of the receptors is a woman between 45 and 65 years old who had recovered from COVID-19.

This chain joins TRBV29-1 and TRBJ2-2; D perhaps matches TRBD2 (7 bases). Trimming took off 5 bases at V and 3 bases at J, with 13 bases between the two ends. Germline CDR1 and CDR2: SQVTM and ANQGSEA. The CDR3 is 14 amino acids. CDR3 sequence reads: CSVKRGGDTGELFF. DNA of the CDR3: TGCAGCGTTAAGAGGGGGGGAGACACCGGGGAGCTGTTTTTT.

The rearrangement joins TRBV16 to TRBJ2-7; D unresolved. Germline values: CDR1 KGHSY, CDR2 FQNENV. This CDR3 is built from 15 residues. Trimming removed 2 bases from V and 1 base from J, with 12 bases in between. CDR3 sequence: CASSQIQSFSYEQYF. The CDR3 nucleotides are TGTGCCAGCAGCCAAATCCAGTCGTTTTCCTACGAGCAGTACTTC.

The V and J genes are TRBV4-1 and TRBJ1-5; 10 bases fit TRBD1. The CDR3 is made up of 17 amino acids. Germline V gene sequence: CDR1 MGHRA, CDR2 YSYEKL. V dropped 2 bases and J dropped 4; count of bases not matched to a gene: 8. For the CDR3, the DNA is TGCGCCAGCAGCCAAAGTAGACAGGGGGCCTTTAATCAGCCCCAGCATTTT. This translates into CASSQSRQGAFNQPQHF.

V is TRBV19 and J is TRBJ2-1, with D hard to call. The V end was cut by 5 bases, the J end by 15 bases, with 14 bases between. Germline-derived CDR1 and CDR2 are LNHDA and SQIVND (reference sequence). The CDR3 runs to 11 residues. CDR3 loop: CASSAANSLFF. In nucleotides, the CDR3 is TGTGCCAGTAGTGCGGCGAATTCCCTGTTCTTC. The complete variable domain, with remaining parts taken from reference TRBV19 and TRBJ2-1, reads DGGITQSPKYLFRKEGQNVTLSCEQNLNHDAMYWYRQDPGQGLRLIYYSQIVNDFQKGDIAEGYSVSREKKESFPLTVTSAQKNPTAFYLCASSAANSLFFGPGTRLTVL.

The chain recombines TRBV27 with TRBJ2-1; 7 bases line up with TRBD1. Trimming took 6 bases from V and 7 from J; bases not matched to a gene: 6. This CDR3 is built from 13 residues. Germline CDR1 and CDR2: MNHEY and SMNVEV (reference sequence). The CDR3: CASRGGGLNEQFF. DNA for the CDR3: TGTGCCAGCAGAGGGGGCGGTTTAAATGAGCAGTTCTTC.

This rearrangement joins TRBV12-3 or TRBV12-4 to TRBJ1-3, with D hard to call. The CDR3 runs to 13 residues. V was clipped by 6 bases and J by 4 bases, with 10 bases between them. CDR3 region: CASSLISGNTIYF. CDR3 sequence (DNA): TGTGCCAGCAGCTTAATCTCGGGAAACACCATATATTTT.

The V call is TRBV5-6, the J call TRBJ1-1, with D hard to call. Germline CDR1 and CDR2: SGHDT and YYEEEE. Trimming removed 2 bases at V and 1 base at J, with 9 bases between. This CDR3 spans 14 amino acids. CDR3 nucleotides: TGTGCCAGCAGCTTCGGACTAGCGAACACTGAAGCTTTCTTT. Translating gives CASSFGLANTEAFF.

The chain links TRBV3-1 (or the pseudogene TRBV3-2) to TRBJ2-1, with no clear D. Germline CDR1 reads LGHDT; CDR2 reads YNNKEL (reference sequence). With 1 base removed from V and 0 bases from J, the gap between germline ends came to 13 bases. The CDR3 has 17 amino acids. In DNA form, the CDR3 reads TGTGCCAGCAGCCAAGTAAATTCGCGGTCCTCCTACAATGAGCAGTTCTTC. Encoded protein: CASSQVNSRSSYNEQFF.

The V and J genes are TRBV6-5 and TRBJ1-5; no definite D call. This CDR3 spans 14 amino acids. The germline CDR1 and CDR2 sequences are MNHEY and SVGAGI. The V end was cut by 6 bases, the J end by 2 bases, with 11 bases between. The CDR3 DNA sequence: TGTGCCAGCAGAAGATCCGGAGGCAATCAGCCCCAGCATTTT. Translating gives CASRRSGGNQPQHF.